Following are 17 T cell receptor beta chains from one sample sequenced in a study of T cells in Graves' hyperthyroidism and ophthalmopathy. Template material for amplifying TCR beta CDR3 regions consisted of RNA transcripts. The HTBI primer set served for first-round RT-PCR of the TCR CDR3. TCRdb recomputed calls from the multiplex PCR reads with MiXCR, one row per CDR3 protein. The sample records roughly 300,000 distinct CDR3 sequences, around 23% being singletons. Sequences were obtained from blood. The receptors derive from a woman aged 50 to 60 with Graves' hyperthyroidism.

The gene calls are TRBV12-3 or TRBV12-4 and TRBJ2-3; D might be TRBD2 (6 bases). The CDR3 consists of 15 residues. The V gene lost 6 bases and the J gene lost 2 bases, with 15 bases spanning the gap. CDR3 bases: TGTGCCAGCAGCCCTTGGGCGGGGACCACAGATACGCAGTATTTT. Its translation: CASSPWAGTTDTQYF.

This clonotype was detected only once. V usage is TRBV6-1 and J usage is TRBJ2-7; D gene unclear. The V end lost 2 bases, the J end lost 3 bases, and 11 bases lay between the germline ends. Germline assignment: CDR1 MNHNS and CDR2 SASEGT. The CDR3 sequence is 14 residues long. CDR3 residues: CASSENYFYYEQYF. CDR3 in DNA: TGTGCCAGCAGTGAAAATTACTTCTACTACGAGCAGTACTTC.

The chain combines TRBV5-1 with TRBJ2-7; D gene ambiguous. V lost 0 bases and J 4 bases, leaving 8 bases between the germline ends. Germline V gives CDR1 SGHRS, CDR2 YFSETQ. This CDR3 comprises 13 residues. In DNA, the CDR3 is TGCGCCAGCAGCTTGGCCTGGTCTTACGAGCAGTACTTC. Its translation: CASSLAWSYEQYF.

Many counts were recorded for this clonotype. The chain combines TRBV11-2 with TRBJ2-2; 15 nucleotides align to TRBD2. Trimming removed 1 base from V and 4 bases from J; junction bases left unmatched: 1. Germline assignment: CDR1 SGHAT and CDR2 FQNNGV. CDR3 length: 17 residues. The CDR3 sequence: CASSLGGLAGGTGELFF. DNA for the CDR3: TGTGCCAGCAGCTTAGGGGGACTAGCGGGAGGCACCGGGGAGCTGTTTTTT.

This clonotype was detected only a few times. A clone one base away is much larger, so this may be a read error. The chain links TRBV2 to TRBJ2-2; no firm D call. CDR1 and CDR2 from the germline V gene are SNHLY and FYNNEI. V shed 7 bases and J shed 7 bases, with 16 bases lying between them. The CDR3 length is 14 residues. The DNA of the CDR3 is TGTGCCAGCAATTCCAGACCCCAGAACGGGGAGCTGTTTTTT. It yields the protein CASNSRPQNGELFF.

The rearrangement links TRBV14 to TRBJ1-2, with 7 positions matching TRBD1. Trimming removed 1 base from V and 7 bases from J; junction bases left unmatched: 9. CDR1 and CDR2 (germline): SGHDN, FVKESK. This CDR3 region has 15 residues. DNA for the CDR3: TGTGCCAGCAGCCAAGTAATCGGGACAGTGCTTGGCTACACCTTC. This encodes CASSQVIGTVLGYTF.

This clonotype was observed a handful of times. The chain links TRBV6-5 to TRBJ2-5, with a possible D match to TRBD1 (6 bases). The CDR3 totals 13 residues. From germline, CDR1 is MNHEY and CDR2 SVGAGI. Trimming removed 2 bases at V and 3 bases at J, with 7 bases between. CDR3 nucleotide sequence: TGTGCCAGCAGTTACAGGGACAAAGAGACCCAGTACTTC. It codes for CASSYRDKETQYF.

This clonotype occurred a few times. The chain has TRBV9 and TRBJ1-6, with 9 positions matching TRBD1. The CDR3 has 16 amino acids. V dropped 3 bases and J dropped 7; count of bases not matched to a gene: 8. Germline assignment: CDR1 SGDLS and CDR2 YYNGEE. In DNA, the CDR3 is TGTGCCAGCAGCGGGGCCGGGACAGGGCCCAATTCACCCCTCCACTTT. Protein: CASSGAGTGPNSPLHF.

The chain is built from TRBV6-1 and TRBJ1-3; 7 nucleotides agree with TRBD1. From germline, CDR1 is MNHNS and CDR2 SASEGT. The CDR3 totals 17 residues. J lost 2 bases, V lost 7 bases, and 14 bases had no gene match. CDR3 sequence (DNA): TGTGCCAGCACTAAAAGGTGGACAGGTGGTACTGGAAACACCATATATTTT. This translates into CASTKRWTGGTGNTIYF.

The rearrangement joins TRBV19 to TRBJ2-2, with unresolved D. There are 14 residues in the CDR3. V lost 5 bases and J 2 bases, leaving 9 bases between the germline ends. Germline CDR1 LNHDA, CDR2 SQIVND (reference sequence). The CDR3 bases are TGTGCCAGTAGTTTCGAAATAAACACCGGGGAGCTGTTTTTT. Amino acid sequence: CASSFEINTGELFF.

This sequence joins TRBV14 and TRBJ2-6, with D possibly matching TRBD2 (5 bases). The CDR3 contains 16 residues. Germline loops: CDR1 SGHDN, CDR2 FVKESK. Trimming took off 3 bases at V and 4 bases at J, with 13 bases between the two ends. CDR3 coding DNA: TGTGCCAGCAGCCAGCGGGCGGGCGCGGGGGCCAACGTCCTGACTTTC. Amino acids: CASSQRAGAGANVLTF.

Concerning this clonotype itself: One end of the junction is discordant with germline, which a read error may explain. The CDR3 DNA reads as TGTGCCACCAGCAGGGACAATCAGCCCCAGCGTTTT. Protein: CATSRDNQPQRF. J is TRBJ1-5 and V is TRBV15, with a tentative D call TRBD1 (5 bases). The CDR3 spans 12 residues. Germline V gene sequence: CDR1 LNHNV, CDR2 YYDKDF (reference sequence).

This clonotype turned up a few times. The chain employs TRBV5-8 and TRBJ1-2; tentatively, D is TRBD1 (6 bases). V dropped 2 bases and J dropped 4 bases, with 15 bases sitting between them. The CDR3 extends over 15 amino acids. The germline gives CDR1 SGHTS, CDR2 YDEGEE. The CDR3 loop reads CASSFRGGKGYGYTF. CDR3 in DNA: TGTGCCAGCAGCTTTAGGGGGGGCAAAGGCTATGGCTACACCTTC. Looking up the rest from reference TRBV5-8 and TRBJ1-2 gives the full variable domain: EAGVTQSPTHLIKTRGQQATLRCSPISGHTSVYWYQQALGLGLQFLLWYDEGEERNRGNFPPRFSGRQFPNYSSELNVNALELEDSALYLCASSFRGGKGYGYTFGSGTRLTVV.

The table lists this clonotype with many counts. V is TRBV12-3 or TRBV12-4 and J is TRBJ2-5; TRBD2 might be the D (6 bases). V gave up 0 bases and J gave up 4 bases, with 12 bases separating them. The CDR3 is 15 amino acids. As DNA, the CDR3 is TGTGCCAGCAGTTTAGCGCTGGGTAGCGGAGAGACCCAGTACTTC. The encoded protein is CASSLALGSGETQYF.

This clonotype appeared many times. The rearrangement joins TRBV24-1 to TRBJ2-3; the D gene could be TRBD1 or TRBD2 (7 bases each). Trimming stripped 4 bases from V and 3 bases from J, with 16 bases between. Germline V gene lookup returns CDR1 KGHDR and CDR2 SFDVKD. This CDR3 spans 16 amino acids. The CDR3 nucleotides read TGTGCCACCAGTGACCTGACAGGGAGGGGGACAGATACGCAGTATTTT. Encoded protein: CATSDLTGRGTDTQYF.

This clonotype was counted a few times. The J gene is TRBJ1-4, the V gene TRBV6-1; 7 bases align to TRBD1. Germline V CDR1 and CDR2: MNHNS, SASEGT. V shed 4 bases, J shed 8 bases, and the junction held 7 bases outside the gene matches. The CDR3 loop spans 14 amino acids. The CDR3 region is CASSGGGVGEKLFF. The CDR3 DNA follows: TGTGCCAGCAGTGGAGGGGGCGTAGGAGAAAAACTGTTTTTT.

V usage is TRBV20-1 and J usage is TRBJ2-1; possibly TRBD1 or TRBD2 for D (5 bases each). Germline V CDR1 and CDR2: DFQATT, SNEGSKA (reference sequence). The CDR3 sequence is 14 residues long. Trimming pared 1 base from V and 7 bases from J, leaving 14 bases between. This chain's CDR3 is CSARVGYGGNEQFF. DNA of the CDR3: TGCAGTGCTAGAGTTGGGTATGGGGGAAATGAGCAGTTCTTC.